This T cell receptor beta chain is drawn from a study of blood T cell repertoires in COVID-19. Study details: The United States, Italy and Spain were the sources of the acute and convalescent COVID-19 samples. The analysed material was cDNA or gDNA that came from T cells, B-cell-depleted T cells, or PBMCs.

Original methodology: Reference gene primer amplification yielded estimated nucleated cell counts. The repertoire was sequenced with immunoSEQ multiplex PCR; TCRdb's copy has only in-frame clones and lacks some. That table furnishes V, J and clone size, whereas the DNA furnished D and trimming. The sample records tens of thousands of clones, about 89% being singletons. This clone was picked up one time. The germline V gene encodes CDR1 MNHNS and CDR2 SASEGT. Trimming took off 3 bases at V and 0 bases at J, with 14 bases between the two ends. The CDR3 length is 17 residues. V is TRBV6-1 and J is TRBJ1-4; unclear D gene. The source of this sequence is a woman between 70 and 85 years old with active COVID-19. Sequencing was done on a sample of peripheral blood. The CDR3, as DNA: TGTGCCAGCAGTGAGTTCGGGAGACAAGCAACTAATGAAAAACTGTTTTTT. This translates into CASSEFGRQATNEKLFF.